The 21 T cell receptor beta chains below were found in one sample sequenced in a study of cytomegalovirus exposure and HLA in healthy donors. The PCR made use of 60 Vbeta and 13 Jbeta primers. Only in-frame clones appear in the TCRdb table, and some are missing; sequencing was by immunoSEQ multiplex PCR. Found here are 55,000 to 85,000 clones; the top ten clones hold 2% to 2.5%. Source material: PBMCs. The receptors were gathered from a female donor in good health and CMV-seropositive.

This chain connects TRBV7-9 to TRBJ1-1, with a weak D call TRBD1 (6 bases). Germline V gene sequence: CDR1 SEHNR, CDR2 FQNEAQ (reference sequence). The CDR3 loop spans 14 amino acids. V was shortened by 6 bases and J by 0 bases, with 11 bases between the two germline ends. The CDR3 DNA follows: TGTGCCAGCAGGAGGGGGACACTGAACACTGAAGCTTTCTTT. The encoded protein is CASRRGTLNTEAFF.

The gene calls are TRBV4-1 and TRBJ2-7; the D is unclear. Trimming shortened V by 0 bases and J by 2 bases, and 8 bases separated the two germline ends. Germline loops: CDR1 MGHRA, CDR2 YSYEKL. The CDR3 has 14 residues. CDR3 in DNA: TGCGCCAGCAGCCAAGATGCCAGTGCCTACGAGCAGTACTTC. Residues: CASSQDASAYEQYF.

The chain carries TRBV4-1 and TRBJ2-7; 11 bases line up with TRBD2. CDR1 and CDR2 (germline): MGHRA, YSYEKL. This CDR3 spans 15 amino acids. V gave up 4 bases and J gave up 1 base; unmatched junction bases: 3. The CDR3 loop reads CASSLTSGSSYEQYF. DNA for the CDR3: TGCGCCAGCAGCCTCACTAGCGGGAGTTCCTACGAGCAGTACTTC.

The chain combines TRBV2 with TRBJ2-1; TRBD1 is a possible D gene (5 bases). Trimming took 4 bases from V and 6 from J, leaving 19 bases between them. Germline V CDR1 and CDR2: SNHLY, FYNNEI. CDR3 size: 16 residues. The DNA of the CDR3 is TGTGCCAGCAGTGGCTACGAGGTAAGGGGCGGCAATGAGCAGTTCTTC. This sequence encodes CASSGYEVRGGNEQFF.

This chain joins TRBV16 and TRBJ1-2; D is ambiguous. The CDR3 runs 16 residues. Germline CDR1 KGHSY, CDR2 FQNENV. The germline V and J ends were trimmed by 0 bases and 0 bases, with 11 bases remaining between them. As DNA, the CDR3 is TGTGCCAGCAGCCAATCGGGGAGTAGCACTAACTATGGCTACACCTTC. This gives the protein CASSQSGSSTNYGYTF.

The gene calls are TRBV5-1 and TRBJ2-7; weak D call: TRBD2 (5 bases). The CDR3 runs to 13 residues. The germline V gene has CDR1 SGHRS and CDR2 YFSETQ. Trimming took 2 bases from V and 7 from J, leaving 13 bases between them. For the CDR3, the DNA is TGCGCCAGCAGCTTAGCCGGGGAACGGGAGCAGTACTTC. Residues: CASSLAGEREQYF.

J is TRBJ2-7 and V is TRBV7-2, with 10 bases aligning to TRBD1. CDR1 and CDR2 from the germline V gene are SGHTA and FQGNSA. V trimming: 1 base; J trimming: 8 bases; junction bases outside the gene matches: 8. There are 15 residues in the CDR3. CDR3 amino acids: CASSLERTGGTQQYF. The CDR3 DNA follows: TGTGCCAGCAGCTTAGAACGGACAGGGGGAACACAGCAGTACTTC.

DNA of the CDR3: TGTGCCAGCAGCTTCAGCGGGGGCCCTGGCTACACCTTC. Translation: CASSFSGGPGYTF. The chain employs TRBV2 and TRBJ1-2, with D maybe TRBD1 (6 bases). The CDR3 sequence is 13 residues long. Per germline, CDR1 SNHLY and CDR2 FYNNEI. Between the trimmed V and J ends, which lost 6 bases and 7 bases, there was a span of 15 bases.

This sequence joins TRBV4-3 and TRBJ2-4; tentatively, D is TRBD1 (6 bases). The CDR3 has 17 amino acids. Germline V gene data show CDR1 as LGHNA and CDR2 as YSLEER. Trimming took off 4 bases at V and 0 bases at J, with 16 bases between the two ends. The CDR3 region is CASSRTVMKLAKNIQYF. CDR3 sequence (DNA): TGCGCCAGCAGCCGGACAGTTATGAAGCTAGCCAAAAACATTCAGTACTTC.

The V and J genes are TRBV19 and TRBJ2-7, with D possibly matching TRBD1 (6 bases). In germline, CDR1 is LNHDA, CDR2 SQIVND (reference sequence). Trimming pared 0 bases from V and 2 bases from J, leaving 14 bases between. This CDR3 spans 16 amino acids. This CDR3 reads CASSIDRAQGPYEQYF. The CDR3 DNA reads as TGTGCCAGTAGTATAGATCGGGCACAGGGACCCTACGAGCAGTACTTC.

V usage is TRBV4-3 and J usage is TRBJ2-5, with 11 bases lining up with TRBD2. The germline V gene has CDR1 LGHNA and CDR2 YSLEER. CDR3 length equals 18 residues. V lost 0 bases and J lost 5; bases outside the gene matches: 11. The CDR3 here is CASSQEVAGGYGGETQYF. In DNA, the CDR3 is TGCGCCAGCAGCCAAGAAGTAGCGGGGGGGTATGGAGGGGAGACCCAGTACTTC.

The V call is TRBV6-1, the J call TRBJ2-6; D perhaps matches TRBD1 (5 bases). The ends were cut back, 4 bases at V and 0 bases at J, with 7 bases in the middle. The CDR3 sequence is 15 residues long. CDR1 MNHNS and CDR2 SASEGT come from the germline V gene. Here the CDR3 reads CASSARGSGANVLTF. The CDR3 bases are TGTGCCAGCAGTGCAAGGGGCTCTGGGGCCAACGTCCTGACTTTC.

V gene TRBV30 combines with J gene TRBJ2-5, with 9 positions matching TRBD2. Germline CDR1 is GTSNPN and CDR2 is SVGIG (reference sequence). Losses at the gene ends were 2 bases for V and 9 bases for J; bases not matched to a gene: 4. The CDR3 runs to 12 residues. The CDR3 DNA reads as TGTGCCTGGAGTTTGGCGGGAGGGTCCCAGTACTTC. Its translation is CAWSLAGGSQYF.

V usage is TRBV7-2 and J usage is TRBJ2-5, with 7 bases that match TRBD1. This CDR3 has 13 residues. Per germline, CDR1 SGHTA and CDR2 FQGNSA. Germline trimming cut 4 bases from V and 5 bases from J; bases unmatched to any gene: 4. CDR3 amino acids: CASSSRGFETQYF. The CDR3 DNA sequence: TGTGCCAGCAGCTCCAGGGGGTTTGAGACCCAGTACTTC.

This chain connects TRBV5-4 to TRBJ1-2; TRBD1 matches at 12 bases. Germline V gene data show CDR1 as SGHNT and CDR2 as YYREEE (reference sequence). CDR3 length: 16 amino acids. V lost 2 bases to trimming and J lost 3 bases; unmatched junction nucleotides: 5. CDR3 residues: CASSFGDRGRDYGYTF. The DNA for the CDR3 is TGTGCCAGCAGCTTCGGGGACAGGGGGCGGGACTATGGCTACACCTTC.

The gene calls are TRBV19 and TRBJ2-1; D might be TRBD2 (6 bases). Germline V gene data show CDR1 as LNHDA and CDR2 as SQIVND (reference sequence). This CDR3 has 16 amino acids. The V gene lost 0 bases and the J gene lost 4 bases, with 13 bases spanning the gap. Here the CDR3 reads CASSIDGGTYYNEQFF. In DNA form, the CDR3 reads TGTGCCAGTAGTATAGATGGGGGGACTTATTACAATGAGCAGTTCTTC. Together with reference TRBV19 and TRBJ2-1, the CDR3 gives the full variable domain: DGGITQSPKYLFRKEGQNVTLSCEQNLNHDAMYWYRQDPGQGLRLIYYSQIVNDFQKGDIAEGYSVSREKKESFPLTVTSAQKNPTAFYLCASSIDGGTYYNEQFFGPGTRLTVL.

The chain couples TRBV5-6 to TRBJ2-1, with 13 bases aligning to TRBD2. With V trimmed by 1 base and J by 4 bases, 5 bases remained unmatched. From germline, CDR1 is SGHDT and CDR2 YYEEEE. CDR3 length equals 17 residues. The CDR3: CASSLRTSGGRYNEQFF. The CDR3 DNA follows: TGTGCCAGCAGCTTGCGGACTAGCGGGGGCCGATACAATGAGCAGTTCTTC.

This sequence joins TRBV28 and TRBJ2-5, with 9 positions matching TRBD2. This CDR3 comprises 15 residues. V shed 0 bases and J 3 bases; nucleotides not matched to a gene: 2. Germline loops: CDR1 MDHEN, CDR2 SYDVKM. The chain's CDR3 is CASSLWTSGEETQYF. CDR3 DNA sequence: TGTGCCAGCAGTTTATGGACTAGCGGAGAAGAGACCCAGTACTTC.

The chain carries TRBV18 and TRBJ1-1, with 9 bases aligning to TRBD1. Germline assignment: CDR1 KGHSH and CDR2 LQKENI. CDR3 length: 13 amino acids. The J segment lost 7 bases and the V segment lost 4 bases, leaving 4 bases of the junction unmatched. CDR3 sequence: CASSRGQGSEAFF. Here the CDR3 DNA reads TGTGCCAGCTCACGGGGACAGGGAAGTGAAGCTTTCTTT.

CDR3 sequence: CASSQDLQGYNQPQHF. The CDR3 nucleotides are TGTGCCAGCAGCCAAGATCTACAGGGTTACAATCAGCCCCAGCATTTT. The chain links TRBV4-2 to TRBJ1-5; weak D call: TRBD1 (6 bases). Germline V gene lookup returns CDR1 LGHNA and CDR2 YNFKEQ. V was trimmed by 0 bases and J by 3 bases, leaving 12 bases between them. The CDR3 contains 16 residues.

The CDR3 DNA sequence: TGCAGCGTTGCCGGTAATGCGGCAGATACGCAGTATTTT. Translation gives CSVAGNAADTQYF. The chain recombines TRBV29-1 with TRBJ2-3; no definite D call. V was cut by 4 bases and J by 4 bases, with 12 bases left in between. This CDR3 has 13 amino acids. In germline, CDR1 is SQVTM, CDR2 ANQGSEA.